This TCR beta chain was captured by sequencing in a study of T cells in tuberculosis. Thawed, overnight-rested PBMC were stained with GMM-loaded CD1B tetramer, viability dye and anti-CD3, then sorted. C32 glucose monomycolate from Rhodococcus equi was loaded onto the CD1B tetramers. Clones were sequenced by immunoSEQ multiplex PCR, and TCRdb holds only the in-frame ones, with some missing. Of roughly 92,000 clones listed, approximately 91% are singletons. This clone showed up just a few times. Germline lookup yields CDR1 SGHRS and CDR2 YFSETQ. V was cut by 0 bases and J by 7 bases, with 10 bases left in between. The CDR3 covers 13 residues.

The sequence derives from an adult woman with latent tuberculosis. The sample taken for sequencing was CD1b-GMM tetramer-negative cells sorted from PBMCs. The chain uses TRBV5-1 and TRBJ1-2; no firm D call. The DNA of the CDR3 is TGCGCCAGCAGCTTGGACGCAGGATTTGGCTACACCTTC. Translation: CASSLDAGFGYTF.